Included here is one T cell receptor (beta chain) sequence, with context. Its antigen is unknown. The PCR was carried out with 60 Vbeta primers and 13 Jbeta primers. The method was immunoSEQ multiplex PCR; TCRdb's version includes in-frame clones alone and lacks a portion of them. The repertoire holds 150,000 to 200,000 clones, under 85% seen once, with 2.5% to 3.5% in the top ten. The sample belongs to a study of cytomegalovirus exposure and HLA in healthy donors. Study-wide results and caveats: Judged likely to be a sequencing artifact was a cluster of highly shared sequence variants. In presence/absence analyses, roughly uniform sequencing depth across donors was assumed.

The donors comprised healthy bone marrow donors. There are 14 residues in the CDR3. The J segment lost 4 bases and the V segment lost 7 bases, leaving 5 bases of the junction unmatched. CDR1 is SGHRS and CDR2 is YFSETQ in the germline V gene. The chain links TRBV5-1 to TRBJ2-1; TRBD2 matches at 10 bases. Sequencing was performed on PBMCs. This TCR was sampled from a female donor in good health and CMV-seronegative. This CDR3 reads CASSGTSVYNEQFF. The CDR3 DNA is TGCGCCAGCTCCGGGACTAGCGTTTACAATGAGCAGTTCTTC.